This TCR beta chain was observed in a study of follicular helper T cells after annual influenza vaccination. Study findings and constraints: Successive annual vaccinations recalled a recurrent oligoclonal ICOS+CD38+ cTfh response with influenza-specific clonotypes.

Produced via immunoSEQ multiplex PCR; TCRdb's table is partial and in-frame only. Among some 11,000 clones listed, around 84% were seen once. Time point: 2014-2015 season, pre-vaccination. Blood volume per time point ranged from about 35 to 100 mL. Regarding this clone: What it binds is unknown.

The specimen was CXCR5- memory CD4+ T cells sorted from blood, collected on the day of influenza vaccination. This receptor was identified in an adult who received the influenza vaccine.

This CDR3 is CASRPGQGTQEQFF. CDR3 sequence (DNA): TGTGCCTCACGCCCGGGACAGGGTACTCAAGAGCAGTTCTTC. The chain employs TRBV30 and TRBJ2-1, with 9 bases that match TRBD1. CDR3 length: 14 amino acids. The J segment lost 10 bases and the V segment lost 7 bases, leaving 14 bases of the junction unmatched. Germline-derived CDR1 and CDR2 are GTSNPN and SVGIG (reference sequence). The whole variable domain, remainder taken from reference TRBV30 and TRBJ2-1, is SQTIHQWPATLVQPVGSPLSLECTVEGTSNPNLYWYRQAAGRGLQLLFYSVGIGQISSEVPQNLSASRPQDRQFILSSKKLLLSDSGFYLCASRPGQGTQEQFFGPGTRLTVL.